One and the same sample provided the 26 T cell receptor beta chains below, sequenced in a study of regulatory T cells in long-lasting Graves disease. Arm-PCR of CDR3 regions with iRepertoire HTBI primers generated TCR beta libraries. TCRdb reprocessed the multiplex PCR reads with MiXCR, giving one entry per CDR3 protein. The table lists about 470,000 distinct CDR3 sequences, around 20% of them singletons. Sample time point: persistent/refractory GD, antithyroid drugs over 5 years with positive TRAb. The TCR library used RNA extracted from PBMCs. The sequenced sample was peripheral blood mononuclear cells (PBMCs), obtained when the disease was refractory, from a patient treated with antithyroid drugs. The receptors here all came from a female donor with Graves disease.

This clonotype was detected only a few times. J is TRBJ2-2 and V is TRBV9; D is perhaps TRBD1 (5 bases). V was pared by 3 bases and J by 6 bases, with 9 bases between. This CDR3 comprises 13 residues. Germline V gene sequence: CDR1 SGDLS, CDR2 YYNGEE. CDR3 loop: CASSGIGAGELFF. The CDR3 coding sequence is TGTGCCAGCAGCGGAATAGGGGCCGGGGAGCTGTTTTTT.

V is TRBV11-2 and J is TRBJ2-1, with TRBD2 identical over 9 bases. J lost 16 bases, V lost 4 bases, and 20 bases had no gene match. Per the germline V gene, CDR1 is SGHAT and CDR2 is FQNNGV. The CDR3 is 16 residues long. CDR3 loop: CASSSWTRGGSGSLFF. The DNA for the CDR3 is TGTGCCAGCAGCTCATGGACTCGGGGAGGTAGCGGGAGTCTATTCTTC.

The V and J genes are TRBV7-9 and TRBJ1-2; D may be TRBD1 (5 bases). This CDR3 is 15 amino acids long. The V end lost 4 bases, the J end lost 4 bases, and 16 bases lay between the germline ends. The germline gives CDR1 SEHNR, CDR2 FQNEAQ (reference sequence). CDR3 sequence reads: CASSSGPGTIYGYTF. CDR3 DNA sequence: TGTGCCAGCAGCTCAGGCCCGGGGACCATCTATGGCTACACCTTC. Based on the CDR3 plus reference TRBV7-9 and TRBJ1-2, the full variable domain is DTGVSQNPRHKITKRGQNVTFRCDPISEHNRLYWYRQTLGQGPEFLTYFQNEAQLEKSRLLSDRFSAERPKGSFSTLEIQRTEQGDSAMYLCASSSGPGTIYGYTFGSGTRLTVV.

The chain combines TRBV28 with TRBJ2-7; the D gene is possibly TRBD1 (6 bases). This CDR3 is 16 amino acids long. The ends were cut back, 5 bases at V and 0 bases at J, with 17 bases in the middle. The germline CDR1 and CDR2 sequences are MDHEN and SYDVKM. The CDR3 region has the DNA TGTGCCAGCAGTCATGACCGGGACACCCGCTCCTACGAGCAGTACTTC. As protein: CASSHDRDTRSYEQYF.

This clonotype was seen many times. The chain is built from TRBV10-1 and TRBJ2-7; D not resolved. The CDR3 extends over 13 amino acids. Per germline, CDR1 WNHNN and CDR2 SYGVQD (reference sequence). The germline V and J ends were trimmed by 0 bases and 6 bases, with 9 bases remaining between them. The CDR3, as DNA: TGCGCCAGCAGTGAGTCAATAGAAGGCGAGCAGTACTTC. This translates into CASSESIEGEQYF.

This clonotype came up many times. V usage is TRBV28 and J usage is TRBJ2-4; D is perhaps TRBD1 (5 bases). The CDR3 runs to 17 residues. The germline gives CDR1 MDHEN, CDR2 SYDVKM. The germline V and J ends were trimmed by 2 bases and 0 bases, with 14 bases remaining between them. CDR3 residues: CASSLAGLPAAKNIQYF. The CDR3, as DNA: TGTGCCAGCAGTTTAGCAGGGTTGCCAGCAGCCAAAAACATTCAGTACTTC.

This sequence joins TRBV4-2 and TRBJ1-1; D gene ambiguous. The CDR3 is made up of 14 amino acids. Germline assignment: CDR1 LGHNA and CDR2 YNFKEQ. V was trimmed by 0 bases and J by 7 bases, leaving 12 bases between them. CDR3 sequence: CASSQDRGGNEAFF. The CDR3 region has the DNA TGTGCCAGCAGCCAAGATAGAGGAGGGAATGAAGCTTTCTTT.

In regard to this clonotype: This could be a read error, since a much larger clone is one nucleotide away. The chain employs TRBV24-1 and TRBJ2-5, with D possibly matching TRBD1 (5 bases). CDR1 and CDR2 from the germline V gene are KGHDR and SFDVKD. CDR3 length equals 11 residues. The CDR3 region is CTTSAGETQYF. The CDR3 region has the DNA TGTACCACCAGTGCAGGGGAGACCCAGTACTTC.

This clonotype was seen a handful of times. The chain is built from TRBV4-1 and TRBJ2-2; D is unresolved. Germline lookup yields CDR1 MGHRA and CDR2 YSYEKL. The CDR3 contains 16 residues. Trimming stripped 0 bases from V and 6 bases from J, with 14 bases between. The CDR3 region is CASSQERGAAPGELFF. CDR3 DNA sequence: TGCGCCAGCAGCCAAGAAAGAGGTGCGGCTCCCGGGGAGCTGTTTTTT.

The chain links TRBV7-2 to TRBJ2-1; D uncertain. The CDR3 has 14 amino acids. CDR1 is SGHTA, CDR2 FQGNSA, per germline. V was trimmed by 2 bases and J by 4 bases, leaving 9 bases between them. CDR3 DNA: TGTGCCAGCAGCTTAAGTGGCAGGTACAATGAGCAGTTCTTC. It encodes CASSLSGRYNEQFF.

DNA for the CDR3: TGCAGTGCTCCCCCGATGCAGGGAGCCCACAATGAGCAGTTCTTC. Translation gives CSAPPMQGAHNEQFF. The chain employs TRBV20-1 and TRBJ2-1; D tentatively fits TRBD1 or TRBD2 (5 bases each). This CDR3 region has 15 residues. Germline V gene sequence: CDR1 DFQATT, CDR2 SNEGSKA (reference sequence). Trimming took off 5 bases at V and 5 bases at J, with 19 bases between the two ends.

This clonotype has just a few counts. In DNA form, the CDR3 reads TGTGCCAGCAGCTCCGAGGGGCAGCCCCAGCATTTT. Protein product: CASSSEGQPQHF. The chain links TRBV11-1 to TRBJ1-5; the D gene is possibly TRBD1 (5 bases). The CDR3 sequence is 12 residues long. Germline V gene sequence: CDR1 SGHAT, CDR2 FQDESV (reference sequence). The V and J ends lost 4 bases and 7 bases respectively, with 8 bases between them.

This clonotype was seen a few times. The chain uses TRBV7-2 and TRBJ2-5, with TRBD1 identical over 9 bases. The V gene end was trimmed by 3 bases and the J gene end by 4 bases; junction bases not matched to a gene: 9. CDR1 and CDR2 (germline): SGHTA, FQGNSA. The CDR3 totals 16 residues. The CDR3, as DNA: TGTGCCAGCAGCTTGAGTCGGACAGGGGTTGGAGAGACCCAGTACTTC. Its translation is CASSLSRTGVGETQYF. The whole variable domain, filled in from reference TRBV7-2 and TRBJ2-5, reads GAGVSQSPSNKVTEKGKDVELRCDPISGHTALYWYRQSLGQGLEFLIYFQGNSAPDKSGLPSDRFSAERTGGSVSTLTIQRTQQEDSAVYLCASSLSRTGVGETQYFGPGTRLLVL.

The rearrangement uses TRBV28 and TRBJ2-3; the D is unclear. V dropped 1 base and J dropped 7 bases, with 6 bases sitting between them. CDR1 is MDHEN and CDR2 is SYDVKM in the germline V gene. The CDR3 is 12 amino acids. CDR3 coding DNA: TGTGCCAGCAGTTTATTTGGACATACGCAGTATTTT. It translates to CASSLFGHTQYF.

The rearrangement uses TRBV12-3 or TRBV12-4 and TRBJ2-6; D is unresolved. V was clipped by 6 bases and J by 9 bases, with 18 bases between them. This CDR3 spans 15 amino acids. CDR3 in DNA: TGTGCCAGCAGCCCCCTGTCCGTCTGGGGCAACGTCCTGACTTTC. It specifies CASSPLSVWGNVLTF.

This clonotype was detected only a few times. J is TRBJ1-1 and V is TRBV30; no definite D call. This CDR3 is built from 13 residues. V lost 1 base, J lost 2 bases, and 8 bases lay in between. Germline lookup yields CDR1 GTSNPN and CDR2 SVGIG (reference sequence). CDR3 protein: CAWSDYSNTEAFF. The DNA of the CDR3 is TGTGCCTGGAGTGATTATAGCAACACTGAAGCTTTCTTT.

A few counts support this clonotype. The chain uses TRBV20-1 and TRBJ2-2, with 7 bases aligning to TRBD2. The CDR3 length is 16 residues. V shed 6 bases, J shed 5 bases, and the junction held 15 bases outside the gene matches. Germline lookup yields CDR1 DFQATT and CDR2 SNEGSKA (reference sequence). The CDR3 sequence: CSARTGREEKTGELFF. As DNA, the CDR3 is TGCAGTGCCCGCACTGGTCGGGAGGAAAAAACCGGGGAGCTGTTTTTT.

As DNA, the CDR3 is TGTGCCAGCTCACCGGGGACCACCTGGGACTATGGCTACACCTTC. This gives the protein CASSPGTTWDYGYTF. The V and J genes are TRBV18 and TRBJ1-2; D is possibly TRBD1 (5 bases). V was cut by 3 bases and J by 3 bases, with 14 bases left in between. This CDR3 contains 15 residues. Per germline, CDR1 KGHSH and CDR2 LQKENI. The variable domain in full, completed from reference TRBV18 and TRBJ1-2, reads NAGVMQNPRHLVRRRGQEARLRCSPMKGHSHVYWYRQLPEEGLKFMVYLQKENIIDESGMPKERFSAEFPKEGPSILRIQQVVRGDSAAYFCASSPGTTWDYGYTFGSGTRLTVV.

At least ten counts were recorded for this clonotype. The CDR3 nucleotides are TGCAGTGCTTATACGGCGGCCACTGAAGCTTTCTTT. Protein: CSAYTAATEAFF. The V gene is TRBV20-1, the J gene TRBJ1-1; D unresolved. This CDR3 has 12 residues. V lost 5 bases to trimming and J lost 4 bases, with 11 bases between them. Germline-derived CDR1 and CDR2 are DFQATT and SNEGSKA (reference sequence).

The chain recombines TRBV5-1 with TRBJ2-7; the D gene could be TRBD1 or TRBD2 (5 bases each). Trimming removed 5 bases at V and 0 bases at J, with 12 bases between. The germline CDR1 and CDR2 sequences are SGHRS and YFSETQ. This CDR3 is built from 14 residues. The CDR3 DNA reads as TGCGCCAGCAGACGGGACGTTAGCTCCTACGAGCAGTACTTC. This encodes CASRRDVSSYEQYF.

A few counts support this clonotype. The J gene is TRBJ1-6, the V gene TRBV14, with unresolved D. The CDR3 runs 14 residues. The V end was cut by 3 bases, the J end by 7 bases, with 10 bases between. CDR1 and CDR2 (germline): SGHDN, FVKESK. In nucleotides, the CDR3 is TGTGCCAGCAGCCACACGGCATCCAATTCACCCCTCCACTTT. Its protein product is CASSHTASNSPLHF.

The chain couples TRBV20-1 to TRBJ1-4; 7 bases are shared with TRBD1. Unmatched junction bases numbered 7, after V lost 5 bases and J lost 7 bases. CDR1 and CDR2 (germline): DFQATT, SNEGSKA (reference sequence). The CDR3 totals 13 residues. In nucleotides, the CDR3 is TGCAGTGCTCTACCAGGGGGTCCTGAAAAACTGTTTTTT. Its translation: CSALPGGPEKLFF.

The chain is built from TRBV28 and TRBJ2-3; D ambiguous. This CDR3 contains 12 residues. Germline V gives CDR1 MDHEN, CDR2 SYDVKM. Trimming took off 4 bases at V and 11 bases at J, with 13 bases between the two ends. The CDR3: CASSSYYIEQYF. CDR3 nucleotides: TGTGCCAGCAGTTCTTACTACATCGAGCAGTATTTT.

This clonotype showed up just a few times. This chain links TRBV27 with TRBJ2-7; 9 nucleotides match TRBD1. J lost 0 bases, V lost 5 bases, and 8 bases had no gene match. Germline CDR1 reads MNHEY; CDR2 reads SMNVEV (reference sequence). This CDR3 contains 16 residues. CDR3 loop: CASSQQMDRGSYEQYF. For the CDR3, the DNA is TGTGCCAGCAGTCAACAGATGGACAGGGGCTCCTACGAGCAGTACTTC.

Of note for this clonotype: A read error may explain this, as a much larger clone is one base away. V usage is TRBV19 and J usage is TRBJ1-2; D possibly corresponds to TRBD1 (5 bases). This CDR3 comprises 13 residues. Trimming pared 10 bases from V and 4 bases from J, leaving 16 bases between. The germline gives CDR1 LNHDA, CDR2 SQIVND (reference sequence). The CDR3 DNA sequence: TGTGCCACTCCGGACAAACGCAGCTATGGCTACACCTTC. Translation gives CATPDKRSYGYTF.

This chain connects TRBV4-1 to TRBJ2-7; 8 nucleotides agree with TRBD2. This CDR3 spans 14 amino acids. Trimming at V came to 1 base and at J to 2 bases, leaving 1 base not matched to a gene. Germline V gives CDR1 MGHRA, CDR2 YSYEKL. CDR3 residues: CASSQVAGTYEQYF. The CDR3 coding sequence is TGCGCCAGCAGCCAAGTAGCGGGGACCTACGAGCAGTACTTC.